This TCR beta chain was sequenced in a study of blood T cell repertoires in COVID-19. The repertoire was sequenced with immunoSEQ multiplex PCR; TCRdb's copy has only in-frame clones and lacks some. The data show 200,000 to 250,000 clones, roughly 90% seen once. The CDR3 covers 13 residues. V was clipped by 4 bases and J by 4 bases, with 8 bases between them. Germline CDR1 and CDR2: MNHEY and SMNVEV (reference sequence). Sequencing was carried out using peripheral blood. J is TRBJ1-5 and V is TRBV27, with TRBD1 as a possible D gene (6 bases). This TCR derives from a man aged 55 to 70 with COVID-19, enrolled during active disease. The CDR3 spells CASSWDKNQPQHF. CDR3 in DNA: TGTGCCAGCAGTTGGGACAAGAATCAGCCCCAGCATTTT.